These T cell receptor beta chains were read from a single sample in a study of response to subunit inactivated influenza vaccine. TCRdb itself ran the RT-PCR reads through MiXCR, one entry per CDR3 protein. This table holds fewer than 700,000 distinct CDR3 sequences, 10% to 15% found once. The sequencing here drew on PBMCs from blood, taken 35 to 45 days after vaccination. The receptor set was obtained from a man aged 45-65 years who received an inactivated influenza vaccine. Both conserved end residues are part of each CDR3. The order of the fields is CDR3 length, D gene, clone size, V gene, J gene, CDR3 protein, CDR3 DNA. A D gene is named only where the DNA matches it firmly. Not all rows give a size; the values are once, few, many and, for expanded clones, a class.

16	NA	few	TRBV12-3/TRBV12-4	TRBJ1-3	CASSFPGLKGGNTIYF	TGTGCCAGCAGTTTCCCGGGCCTCAAGGGTGGAAACACCATATATTTT
14	NA	many	TRBV7-2	TRBJ1-6	CASSWGRDLSPLHF	TGTGCCAGCAGCTGGGGAAGGGACCTTTCACCCCTCCACTTT
16	TRBD2	NA	TRBV14	TRBJ2-1	CASSLPGLGASNEQFF	TGTGCCAGCAGCCTTCCGGGACTAGGGGCCTCTAATGAGCAGTTCTTC
14	TRBD1	few	TRBV12-3/TRBV12-4	TRBJ1-5	CASTLTGGGQPQHF	TGTGCCAGCACCCTCACAGGGGGCGGTCAGCCCCAGCATTTT
13	NA	few	TRBV29-1	TRBJ2-5	CSVGGQGRETQYF	TGCAGCGTTGGTGGGCAGGGCCGAGAGACCCAGTACTTC
14	NA	few	TRBV10-2	TRBJ2-7	CASSETLGDYEQYF	TGCGCCAGCAGTGAAACCCTGGGGGATTACGAGCAGTACTTC
15	TRBD1	few	TRBV7-6	TRBJ2-3	CASSLGTGAADTQYF	TGTGCCAGCAGCTTAGGGACAGGCGCAGCAGATACGCAGTATTTT
14	NA	many	TRBV3-1	TRBJ1-1	CASSPGRGNTEAFF	TGTGCCAGCAGCCCCGGACGGGGGAACACTGAAGCTTTCTTT
16	TRBD2	many	TRBV5-1	TRBJ2-3	CASSTGTSGGADTQYF	TGCGCCAGCAGCACCGGGACTAGCGGGGGGGCGGATACGCAGTATTTT
16	NA	few	TRBV7-2	TRBJ2-5	CASSLGRSRGQETQYF	TGTGCCAGCAGCTTAGGTCGATCCAGGGGCCAAGAGACCCAGTACTTC
15	NA	many	TRBV6-5	TRBJ1-5	CASSYSNGPHQPQHF	TGTGCCAGCAGTTACTCGAACGGCCCCCATCAGCCCCAGCATTTT
14	NA	many	TRBV20-1	TRBJ2-2	CSAADPSGPGELFF	TGCAGTGCCGCGGACCCCTCGGGGCCTGGGGAGCTGTTTTTT
19	TRBD2	NA	TRBV20-1	TRBJ2-5	CSARDRLAGLRYLQETQYF	TGCAGTGCTAGAGATAGACTAGCGGGTCTACGATACCTACAAGAGACCCAGTACTTC
16	NA	NA	TRBV24-1	TRBJ2-1	CATSATDKVSYNEQFF	TGTGCCACCAGTGCGACGGACAAGGTGTCCTACAATGAGCAGTTCTTC
15	TRBD1	NA	TRBV4-1	TRBJ2-7	CASSSSPTGFYEQYF	TGCGCCAGCAGCTCTTCACCGACAGGGTTCTACGAGCAGTACTTC
17	TRBD2	many	TRBV7-9	TRBJ2-1	CASSTRTSGSLYNEQFF	TGTGCCAGCAGCACCCGGACTAGCGGGAGTCTCTACAATGAGCAGTTCTTC
15	NA	many	TRBV7-2	TRBJ1-2	CASSLVTGPNYGYTF	TGTGCCAGCAGCTTGGTTACAGGGCCCAACTATGGCTACACCTTC
14	TRBD1	many	TRBV12-3/TRBV12-4	TRBJ2-7	CASSEGQGAYEQYF	TGTGCCAGCAGTGAAGGACAGGGAGCCTACGAGCAGTACTTC
19	TRBD2	many	TRBV28	TRBJ2-1	CASSSQQGARLAGYNEQFF	TGTGCCAGCAGTTCGCAACAGGGGGCCCGACTAGCGGGGTACAATGAGCAGTTCTTC
15	NA	NA	TRBV6-2/TRBV6-3	TRBJ2-1	CASRGLLSTYNEQFF	TGTGCCAGCAGGGGACTTTTGTCGACCTACAATGAGCAGTTCTTC
14	NA	few	TRBV10-2	TRBJ2-2	CASSSRGNTGELFF	TGCGCCAGCAGTAGCAGAGGGAACACCGGGGAGCTGTTTTTT
14	NA	many	TRBV5-1	TRBJ2-3	CASSLKGGTDTQYF	TGCGCCAGCAGCTTGAAGGGAGGCACAGATACGCAGTATTTT
16	TRBD2	NA	TRBV4-2	TRBJ2-7	CASSQPRGREVYEQYF	TGTGCCAGCAGCCAACCTCGGGGGCGGGAGGTATACGAGCAGTACTTC
15	TRBD1	NA	TRBV12-3/TRBV12-4	TRBJ1-1	CASSSTRTGYTEAFF	TGTGCCAGCAGTTCTACTCGGACAGGGTACACTGAAGCTTTCTTT
18	NA	few	TRBV11-1	TRBJ2-2	CASSPPRGRTSNTGELFF	TGTGCCAGCAGCCCACCTCGGGGCAGGACCTCGAACACCGGGGAGCTGTTTTTT
19	TRBD2	NA	TRBV24-1	TRBJ2-2	CATSARRASGRLDTGELFF	TGTGCCACCAGTGCTCGGCGGGCTAGCGGGAGGTTGGACACCGGGGAGCTGTTTTTT
13	NA	NA	TRBV3-1	TRBJ2-7	CASSASYGARCDF	TGTGCCAGCAGCGCTTCCTACGGGGCCCGATGCGACTTC
16	NA	few	TRBV7-2	TRBJ2-7	CASSLQAGASSYEQYF	TGTGCCAGCAGCTTACAGGCGGGGGCAAGCTCCTACGAGCAGTACTTC
14	TRBD2	NA	TRBV27	TRBJ2-7	CASSPAGTTYEQYF	TGTGCCAGCAGTCCGGCTGGGACTACCTACGAGCAGTACTTC
16	NA	NA	TRBV28	TRBJ1-2	CASSLGVGGLFDGYTF	TGTGCCAGCAGTTTAGGTGTCGGGGGACTTTTCGATGGCTACACCTTC
15	NA	few	TRBV12-3/TRBV12-4	TRBJ2-2	CASSPLATNTGELFF	TGTGCCAGCAGTCCCCTAGCGACGAACACCGGGGAGCTGTTTTTT
15	NA	many	TRBV29-1	TRBJ2-1	CSVGGAKDFYNEQFF	TGCAGCGTTGGGGGAGCTAAAGACTTCTACAATGAGCAGTTCTTC
15	TRBD1	NA	TRBV7-9	TRBJ1-5	CASSAQGGSNQPQHF	TGTGCCAGCAGCGCCCAGGGGGGAAGCAATCAGCCCCAGCATTTT
14	NA	NA	TRBV18	TRBJ2-1	CASSPPGVYNEQFF	TGTGCCAGCTCACCACCGGGGGTATACAATGAGCAGTTCTTC
16	NA	NA	TRBV7-9	TRBJ1-4	CASSSPQGGVSEKLFF	TGTGCCAGCAGCTCCCCCCAGGGAGGTGTAAGCGAAAAACTGTTTTTT
13	NA	NA	TRBV10-3	TRBJ2-7	CAIRDKVTYEQYF	TGTGCCATCAGGGACAAAGTTACCTACGAGCAGTACTTC
16	NA	NA	TRBV4-1	TRBJ1-1	CASSQITGLGGTEAFF	TGCGCCAGCAGCCAAATAACAGGGTTGGGTGGCACTGAAGCTTTCTTT
11	NA	NA	TRBV18	TRBJ2-1	CASSPENEQFF	TGTGCCAGCTCCCCCGAGAATGAGCAGTTCTTC
14	NA	NA	TRBV7-6	TRBJ2-2	CASSLPLAKGELFF	TGTGCCAGCAGCCTCCCTCTAGCGAAAGGGGAGCTGTTTTTT
14	NA	NA	TRBV20-1	TRBJ2-2	CSAAGDENTGELFF	TGCAGTGCTGCAGGGGACGAGAACACCGGGGAGCTGTTTTTT
15	TRBD1	few	TRBV12-3/TRBV12-4	TRBJ2-4	CASSAGTGDWNIQYF	TGTGCCAGCAGTGCCGGGACAGGGGATTGGAACATTCAGTACTTC